This T cell receptor (beta chain) emerged from a study of vaccination effects on CD4 cells after COVID-19. Study-wide results and caveats: In healthy vaccinees, only 1 of 255 vaccine-induced clones cross-reacted with common cold coronaviruses. After vaccination, at late timepoints, clones induced by infection and by vaccine contracted markedly.

The germline V gene has CDR1 LNHDA and CDR2 SQIVND (reference sequence). This CDR3 has 15 residues. J lost 11 bases, V lost 4 bases, and 14 bases had no gene match. Note on this clone: Its target is unknown.

Antigen-specific CD4+ T cells were first expanded with viral peptide pools by the ViraFEST assay and only then sequenced. Isolating CD4+ T cells followed about 11 days of culture. The vaccine recipients had no prior SARS-CoV-2 infection, with negative nucleocapsid antibodies. PBMC were cultured at approximately 2 million per well with 8 to 10 IU/ml IL-2 and around 9.4 ug/ml peptides. Profiled with immunoSEQ multiplex PCR; TCRdb holds only in-frame clones, not every one. The table lists approximately 70,000 clones, roughly 74% of them singletons. The chain links TRBV19 to TRBJ1-5; 7 bases line up with TRBD1. This TCR was sampled from a human donor who received a COVID-19 vaccine. The sample consisted of CD4+ T cells from PBMCs cultured with HCoV-NL63 spike peptides, taken before COVID-19 vaccination. The CDR3 spells CASSNGQAHKVSQHF. In nucleotides, the CDR3 is TGTGCCAGTAGTAACGGACAGGCCCACAAGGTGTCCCAGCATTTT.